Below, 31 T cell receptor beta chains from the same sample are listed, as sequenced in a study of radiation and T cells in renal cell carcinoma. Assay: immunoSEQ multiplex PCR; the TCRdb copy retains only in-frame clones and omits some. The sample holds about 150,000 clones; 87% are singletons and the top ten take approximately 12%. As for time point: blood 2 weeks post-SBRT. Treatment in this sample: 15 Gy SBRT to primary tumor, nephrectomy 4 weeks later. Sample: blood, taken from a patient whose treatment included radiotherapy and nephrectomy. The receptors derive from a woman aged 45-59 years with renal cell carcinoma.

The chain's CDR3 is CASTEGPGNSVNTEAFF. CDR3 DNA: TGTGCCAGCACTGAGGGACCGGGGAATTCCGTGAACACTGAAGCTTTCTTT. The J gene is TRBJ1-1, the V gene TRBV6-1, with a weak D call TRBD1 (5 bases). V dropped 7 bases and J dropped 0 bases, with 21 bases sitting between them. Germline lookup yields CDR1 MNHNS and CDR2 SASEGT. The CDR3 extends over 17 amino acids.

This chain uses TRBV7-3 with TRBJ1-3; D remains unclear. CDR1 is SGHTA, CDR2 FQGTGA, per germline. V shed 1 base and J shed 2 bases, with 6 bases lying between them. This CDR3 has 14 residues. CDR3 sequence reads: CASSLMGTGNTIYF. The CDR3 DNA reads TGTGCCAGCAGCTTAATGGGGACTGGAAACACCATATATTTT.

The table lists this clone with a count of one. The chain recombines TRBV6-1 with TRBJ1-6, with no clear D. Trimming removed 6 bases from V and 7 bases from J, with 7 bases in between. Germline V gene lookup returns CDR1 MNHNS and CDR2 SASEGT. This CDR3 has 12 residues. The CDR3 loop is CASSPRNSPLHF. DNA of the CDR3: TGTGCCAGCAGCCCACGGAATTCACCCCTCCACTTT.

The chain carries TRBV2 and TRBJ1-5; 7 bases align to TRBD1. The CDR3 length is 17 residues. Germline-derived CDR1 and CDR2 are SNHLY and FYNNEI. J lost 5 bases, V lost 4 bases, and 14 bases had no gene match. CDR3 in DNA: TGTGCCAGCAGTGCCGAGGGGGTTACTACAGGGGATCAGCCCCAGCATTTT. Translated: CASSAEGVTTGDQPQHF.

The chain links TRBV5-8 to TRBJ1-1; 11 bases match TRBD1. Germline CDR1 is SGHTS and CDR2 is YDEGEE. This CDR3 has 16 amino acids. The junction had 11 bases not matched to a gene; V was cut back by 4 bases and J by 6 bases. The CDR3 is CASSKRTGGSVAEAFF. The CDR3 DNA reads as TGTGCCAGCAGCAAAAGGACAGGGGGCTCCGTGGCTGAAGCTTTCTTT.

V gene TRBV7-3 combines with J gene TRBJ2-5; D possibly corresponds to TRBD2 (6 bases). The ends were cut back, 1 base at V and 4 bases at J, with 7 bases in the middle. Germline lookup yields CDR1 SGHTA and CDR2 FQGTGA. This CDR3 has 13 residues. The CDR3 bases are TGTGCCAGCAGCTTAAACGGGGGAGAGACCCAGTACTTC. It is translated as CASSLNGGETQYF.

The rearrangement links TRBV29-1 to TRBJ1-2; 7 bases align to TRBD1. Unmatched junction bases numbered 6, after V lost 6 bases and J lost 5 bases. The germline V gene has CDR1 SQVTM and CDR2 ANQGSEA. The CDR3 covers 12 residues. The CDR3 spells CSVPDRAYGYTF. In DNA, the CDR3 is TGCAGCGTGCCTGACAGGGCTTATGGCTACACCTTC.

This clone occurred a few times. V is TRBV4-1 and J is TRBJ2-2; TRBD2 agrees at 13 bases. The V gene end was trimmed by 5 bases and the J gene end by 0 bases; junction bases not matched to a gene: 9. The CDR3 length is 19 residues. The germline V gene has CDR1 MGHRA and CDR2 YSYEKL. CDR3 amino acids: CASSFPTSGGTANTGELFF. The CDR3 DNA reads TGCGCCAGCAGCTTCCCGACTAGCGGGGGGACCGCGAACACCGGGGAGCTGTTTTTT.

This chain connects TRBV6-5 to TRBJ1-3; 9 bases match TRBD1. Germline assignment: CDR1 MNHEY and CDR2 SVGAGI. The trim removed 6 bases at V and 4 bases at J, leaving 4 bases unmatched. This CDR3 is built from 14 residues. CDR3 sequence: CASRRQGDGNTIYF. CDR3 bases: TGTGCCAGCAGGCGACAGGGGGACGGAAACACCATATATTTT.

The chain recombines TRBV19 with TRBJ1-1; possibly TRBD1 for D (6 bases). Trimming pared 2 bases from V and 4 bases from J, leaving 11 bases between. Germline V gene sequence: CDR1 LNHDA, CDR2 SQIVND (reference sequence). The CDR3 sequence is 14 residues long. The CDR3 DNA reads as TGTGCCAGTAGTATACAAGAGGGGGGCACTGAAGCTTTCTTT. Amino acids: CASSIQEGGTEAFF.

The rearrangement links TRBV7-9 to TRBJ1-1; D gene ambiguous. The germline gives CDR1 SEHNR, CDR2 FQNEAQ (reference sequence). The CDR3 consists of 13 residues. Trimming stripped 5 bases from V and 3 bases from J, with 10 bases between. The CDR3 bases are TGTGCCAGCAGCGGGGTGTACGACACTGAAGCTTTCTTT. Translating it yields CASSGVYDTEAFF.

The chain recombines TRBV9 with TRBJ1-2; D is possibly TRBD1 (6 bases). CDR3 size: 14 residues. Trimming removed 3 bases from V and 0 bases from J, with 9 bases in between. The germline V gene encodes CDR1 SGDLS and CDR2 YYNGEE. The chain's CDR3 is CASSARQANYGYTF. CDR3 bases: TGTGCCAGCAGCGCCCGACAGGCTAACTATGGCTACACCTTC.

With regard to this clone: The sample has other DNA sequences that encode this CDR3 too. The chain has TRBV7-9 and TRBJ1-2; D possibly corresponds to TRBD1 (5 bases). The germline V and J ends were trimmed by 3 bases and 5 bases, with 7 bases remaining between them. CDR1 and CDR2 (germline): SEHNR, FQNEAQ (reference sequence). The CDR3 length is 12 residues. Here the CDR3 reads CASSLGDYGYTF. In DNA form, the CDR3 reads TGTGCCAGCAGCTTGGGGGATTATGGCTACACCTTC.

This chain connects TRBV4-2 to TRBJ1-1, with 8 bases matching TRBD1. Germline V CDR1 and CDR2: LGHNA, YNFKEQ. The CDR3 consists of 14 residues. The trim removed 2 bases at V and 5 bases at J, leaving 4 bases unmatched. Here the CDR3 reads CASSQPHRGTEAFF. Written as DNA, the CDR3 is TGTGCCAGCAGCCAACCCCACAGGGGGACTGAAGCTTTCTTT.

V usage is TRBV6-1 and J usage is TRBJ1-4; the D is unclear. The V gene's germline CDR1 is MNHNS and CDR2 SASEGT. The CDR3 has 14 residues. Trimming took 6 bases from V and 0 from J, leaving 8 bases between them. In DNA, the CDR3 is TGTGCCAGCAGGGGAGATCCAACTAATGAAAAACTGTTTTTT. It translates to CASRGDPTNEKLFF.

This chain joins TRBV7-2 and TRBJ2-1, with TRBD2 identical over 10 bases. CDR1 and CDR2 (germline): SGHTA, FQGNSA. CDR3 length: 15 amino acids. The V and J ends lost 5 bases and 2 bases, in that order; junction bases with no gene match: 3. The CDR3 DNA reads TGTGCCAGCAGCATAAGCGGGGGGGCCTACAATGAGCAGTTCTTC. Amino acid sequence: CASSISGGAYNEQFF.

The chain uses TRBV20-1 and TRBJ2-7; no clear D gene. The CDR3 contains 11 residues. Germline values: CDR1 DFQATT, CDR2 SNEGSKA (reference sequence). The CDR3 region is CSGRYSYEQYF. CDR3 coding DNA: TGCAGCGGCCGTTACTCCTACGAGCAGTACTTC.

The rearrangement links TRBV6-4 to TRBJ1-2; the D is unclear. Germline CDR1 reads MRHNA; CDR2 reads SNTAGT. This CDR3 comprises 13 residues. With 4 bases removed from V and 2 bases from J, the gap between germline ends came to 8 bases. The CDR3 DNA reads TGTGCCAGCAGTGCGGGCCCAAACTATGGCTACACCTTC. Its translation: CASSAGPNYGYTF.

The chain links TRBV18 to TRBJ2-1, with TRBD2 matching over 13 bases. This CDR3 is built from 15 residues. V dropped 4 bases and J dropped 8; count of bases not matched to a gene: 5. The V gene's germline CDR1 is KGHSH and CDR2 LQKENI. As DNA, the CDR3 is TGTGCCAGCTCACTAAGGACTAGCGGGGGTTATGAGCAGTTCTTC. This gives the protein CASSLRTSGGYEQFF.

The genes are TRBV11-3 and TRBJ2-5, with 8 nucleotides matching TRBD1. In germline, CDR1 is SGHNT, CDR2 YENEEA. The CDR3 contains 14 residues. J gave up 3 bases and V 5 bases, and 5 bases lay outside the gene matches. The CDR3 DNA reads as TGTGCCAGCAGCCCCGGGACAGGAGAAGAGACCCAGTACTTC. Its translation: CASSPGTGEETQYF.

The gene calls are TRBV10-3 and TRBJ2-4, with TRBD1 matching over 8 bases. This CDR3 has 12 amino acids. V lost 10 bases and J lost 8; bases outside the gene matches: 7. Germline CDR1 ENHRY, CDR2 SYGVKD. CDR3 sequence: CATQNRGDIQYF. The CDR3 region has the DNA TGTGCCACCCAGAACAGGGGGGACATTCAGTACTTC.

The V and J genes are TRBV6-6 and TRBJ2-7; D tentatively reads TRBD1 or TRBD2 (5 bases each). Trimming stripped 2 bases from V and 5 bases from J, with 16 bases between. The CDR3 has 15 residues. Germline V lookup: CDR1 MNHNY, CDR2 SVGAGI (reference sequence). Written as DNA, the CDR3 is TGTGCCAGCAGTTACGGGGTGGGGGTCGGGAACGAGCAGTACTTC. Amino acids: CASSYGVGVGNEQYF.

V gene TRBV19 combines with J gene TRBJ1-1; 9 nucleotides line up with TRBD1. In germline, CDR1 is LNHDA, CDR2 SQIVND (reference sequence). This CDR3 has 17 amino acids. Trimming removed 7 bases from V and 1 base from J; junction bases left unmatched: 13. As DNA, the CDR3 is TGTGCCAGTACCGGGGTGGGGACAGGGCTAAGGAACACTGAAGCTTTCTTT. It encodes CASTGVGTGLRNTEAFF.

The chain combines TRBV9 with TRBJ2-1; D possibly corresponds to TRBD2 (5 bases). This CDR3 has 15 residues. V lost 3 bases to trimming and J lost 3 bases, with 13 bases between them. Germline V CDR1 and CDR2: SGDLS, YYNGEE. The CDR3 coding sequence is TGTGCCAGCAGCGCCCGGGATATCAACTACAATGAGCAGTTCTTC. Translated, it gives CASSARDINYNEQFF.

The rearrangement uses TRBV19 and TRBJ2-2, with D hard to call. Trimming pared 0 bases from V and 4 bases from J, leaving 6 bases between. The CDR3 length is 14 residues. The germline V gene has CDR1 LNHDA and CDR2 SQIVND (reference sequence). This CDR3 reads CASSIESRTGELFF. The CDR3 DNA reads as TGTGCCAGTAGTATAGAGTCGCGCACCGGGGAGCTGTTTTTT.

The gene calls are TRBV10-1 and TRBJ2-3; 11 nucleotides line up with TRBD2. Germline V gene sequence: CDR1 WNHNN, CDR2 SYGVQD (reference sequence). J gave up 5 bases and V 3 bases, and 4 bases lay outside the gene matches. The CDR3 sequence is 15 residues long. Here the CDR3 DNA reads TGCGCCAGCAGTGACAGACTAGCGGGGCAAGATACGCAGTATTTT. Protein sequence: CASSDRLAGQDTQYF.

V usage is TRBV7-9 and J usage is TRBJ2-6, with D perhaps TRBD1 or TRBD2 (5 bases each). Per the germline V gene, CDR1 is SEHNR and CDR2 is FQNEAQ (reference sequence). The ends were cut back, 2 bases at V and 0 bases at J, with 17 bases in the middle. The CDR3 is 19 residues long. In DNA form, the CDR3 reads TGTGCCAGCAGCTTACTTTTAGGGATGGGGACCTCTGGGGCCAACGTCCTGACTTTC. Translated: CASSLLLGMGTSGANVLTF.

The rearrangement uses TRBV7-2 and TRBJ1-6, with 8 bases aligning to TRBD1. The V segment lost 4 bases and the J segment 0 bases; nucleotides outside the gene matches: 5. The CDR3 totals 17 residues. Germline CDR1 reads SGHTA; CDR2 reads FQGNSA. The DNA of the CDR3 is TGTGCCAGCAGCTCGTACAGGGGGAGCTCCTATAATTCACCCCTCCACTTT. It yields the protein CASSSYRGSSYNSPLHF.

This clone was counted between two and nine times. This chain connects TRBV7-6 to TRBJ1-1, with no clear D. CDR1 is SGHVS and CDR2 is FNYEAQ in the germline V gene. V was clipped by 2 bases and J by 1 base, with 5 bases between them. CDR3 length: 13 amino acids. The CDR3 nucleotides read TGTGCCAGCAGCTTATCGGGGAACACTGAAGCTTTCTTT. Residues: CASSLSGNTEAFF. Drawing the rest from reference TRBV7-6 and TRBJ1-1, the complete variable domain is GAGVSQSPRYKVTKRGQDVALRCDPISGHVSLYWYRQALGQGPEFLTYFNYEAQQDKSGLPNDRFSAERPEGSISTLTIQRTEQRDSAMYRCASSLSGNTEAFFGQGTRLTVV.

The rearrangement uses TRBV9 and TRBJ1-6; TRBD1 aligns across 8 bases. The germline V gene has CDR1 SGDLS and CDR2 YYNGEE. This CDR3 region has 14 residues. V shed 0 bases, J shed 8 bases, and the junction held 1 base outside the gene matches. The CDR3 DNA sequence: TGTGCCAGCAGCGTAGCAGGGGGCCATTCACCCCTCCACTTT. This encodes CASSVAGGHSPLHF.

The rearrangement joins TRBV9 to TRBJ2-3, with a tentative D call TRBD1 (5 bases). The CDR3 contains 15 residues. Deletions cut 0 bases from V and 0 bases from J, with 8 bases between. Germline loops: CDR1 SGDLS, CDR2 YYNGEE. CDR3 sequence (DNA): TGTGCCAGCAGCGTAGAGGGGCGGAGCACAGATACGCAGTATTTT. Amino acids: CASSVEGRSTDTQYF.